This is a list of T cell receptor beta chains from one sample in a study of blood T cells in healthy people across ages. MiXCR, applied by TCRdb to the 5' RACE reads, yields one record per CDR3 protein. The sample contains about 1 million distinct CDR3 sequences, more than 35% of which appear only once. The sample comprised blood. Every receptor here comes from a woman in her sixties in good health. The CDR3 runs from the conserved cysteine through the conserved F or W. A D gene is named only where the DNA matches it firmly. Only some rows state a clone size, as once, few, many or a class for expanded clones.

V: TRBV4-3
J: TRBJ2-6
D: TRBD1
size: NA
CDR3: CASSQESGTGANALTF
DNA: TGCGCCAGCAGCCAAGAGTCCGGGACAGGGGCCAACGCCCTGACTTTC

V: TRBV21-1
J: TRBJ2-5
D: NA
size: NA
CDR3: CASSNTDNEQYF
DNA: TGTGCCAGCAGCAATACAGACAATGAGCAGTACTTC

V: TRBV12-3/TRBV12-4
J: TRBJ2-6
D: TRBD1
size: NA
CDR3: CASSPPGQAIGANVLTF
DNA: TGTGCCAGCAGTCCGCCGGGACAGGCGATTGGGGCCAACGTCCTGACTTTC

V: TRBV20-1
J: TRBJ1-6
D: NA
size: few
CDR3: CSASARPVSPLHF
DNA: TGCAGTGCTAGTGCCAGGCCGGTTTCACCCCTCCACTTT

V: TRBV2
J: TRBJ2-5
D: TRBD1
size: NA
CDR3: CASKDRGFQETQYF
DNA: TGTGCCAGCAAAGACAGGGGGTTCCAAGAGACCCAGTACTTC

V: TRBV9
J: TRBJ2-7
D: NA
size: NA
CDR3: CASSVAAGAYEQYF
DNA: TGTGCCAGCAGCGTAGCGGCAGGGGCCTACGAGCAGTACTTC

V: TRBV20-1
J: TRBJ2-7
D: NA
size: NA
CDR3: CSASESQSPYNEQYF
DNA: TGCAGTGCTAGTGAGAGTCAAAGCCCTTACAATGAGCAGTACTTC

V: TRBV7-7
J: TRBJ2-7
D: NA
size: NA
CDR3: CASSSYGPVSSYEQYF
DNA: TGTGCCAGCAGCTCCTACGGCCCAGTCAGCTCCTACGAGCAGTACTTC

V: TRBV28
J: TRBJ2-1
D: TRBD1
size: many
CDR3: CASSLYSRDRVIWYNEQFF
DNA: TGTGCCAGCAGTTTATACTCCCGGGACAGGGTCATCTGGTACAATGAGCAGTTCTTC

V: TRBV3-1
J: TRBJ1-2
D: NA
size: NA
CDR3: CASSQVDFGIAGYTF
DNA: TGTGCCAGCAGCCAAGTGGATTTCGGGATCGCGGGCTACACCTTC

V: TRBV12-3/TRBV12-4
J: TRBJ2-5
D: TRBD2
size: NA
CDR3: CASSKGLAGQQETQYF
DNA: TGTGCCAGCAGTAAAGGACTAGCGGGGCAACAAGAGACCCAGTACTTC

V: TRBV20-1
J: TRBJ2-5
D: NA
size: NA
CDR3: CSAGRDLYQETQYF
DNA: TGCAGTGCTGGCCGGGACTTGTACCAAGAGACCCAGTACTTC

V: TRBV7-2
J: TRBJ1-1
D: TRBD1
size: NA
CDR3: CASSFGTGRRNTEAFF
DNA: TGTGCCAGCAGCTTCGGGACAGGGAGGAGGAACACTGAAGCTTTCTTT

V: TRBV5-6
J: TRBJ2-1
D: NA
size: NA
CDR3: CASSLGRQIYNEQFF
DNA: TGTGCCAGCAGCTTGGGCCGGCAGATCTACAATGAGCAGTTCTTC

V: TRBV4-1
J: TRBJ2-7
D: NA
size: NA
CDR3: CASSLDPGPDEQYF
DNA: TGCGCCAGCAGCCTCGACCCAGGGCCCGACGAGCAGTACTTC

V: TRBV20-1
J: TRBJ1-2
D: NA
size: NA
CDR3: CSPNGYTF
DNA: TGCAGTCCCAATGGCTACACCTTC

V: TRBV2
J: TRBJ1-5
D: TRBD1
size: NA
CDR3: CASSVSPGQGNQPQHF
DNA: TGTGCCAGCAGCGTCTCTCCGGGACAGGGAAATCAGCCCCAGCATTTT

V: TRBV7-9
J: TRBJ2-4
D: NA
size: NA
CDR3: CASSLAGSTVGNIQYF
DNA: TGTGCCAGCAGCTTAGCGGGATCAACTGTCGGAAACATTCAGTACTTC

V: TRBV20-1
J: TRBJ2-1
D: TRBD2
size: once
CDR3: CSAAIGGGNLDEQFF
DNA: TGCAGTGCTGCGATCGGGGGGGGAAACTTAGATGAGCAGTTCTTC

V: TRBV28
J: TRBJ2-7
D: TRBD1
size: NA
CDR3: CASSLLGGVLNEQYF
DNA: TGTGCCAGCAGTTTATTAGGGGGCGTCCTTAACGAGCAGTACTTC

V: TRBV20-1
J: TRBJ2-3
D: TRBD2
size: NA
CDR3: CSAGGLAGGPVSADTQYF
DNA: TGCAGTGCTGGGGGACTAGCGGGAGGGCCGGTTTCAGCAGATACGCAGTATTTT

V: TRBV7-6
J: TRBJ2-1
D: TRBD2
size: NA
CDR3: CASSLAGAGALYNEQFF
DNA: TGTGCCAGCAGCTTAGCTGGGGCGGGAGCCCTGTACAATGAGCAGTTCTTC

V: TRBV7-9
J: TRBJ2-3
D: TRBD1
size: NA
CDR3: CASSPGDRETDTQYF
DNA: TGTGCCAGCAGCCCGGGGGACAGGGAAACAGATACGCAGTATTTT

V: TRBV27
J: TRBJ2-7
D: NA
size: NA
CDR3: CASSPGTVNYEQYF
DNA: TGTGCCAGCAGTCCCGGGACGGTAAACTACGAGCAGTACTTC

V: TRBV5-1
J: TRBJ2-5
D: TRBD2
size: NA
CDR3: CASSFVAGWQETQYF
DNA: TGCGCCAGCAGCTTCGTAGCGGGATGGCAAGAGACCCAGTACTTC

V: TRBV21-1
J: TRBJ1-3
D: NA
size: NA
CDR3: CASSQRERSSGNTIYF
DNA: TGTGCCAGCAGCCAGAGGGAGCGTAGCTCTGGAAACACCATATATTTT

V: TRBV7-2
J: TRBJ1-5
D: NA
size: many
CDR3: CASSPRLTGIQPQHF
DNA: TGTGCCAGCAGCCCCCGTCTGACAGGTATTCAGCCCCAGCATTTT

V: TRBV29-1
J: TRBJ2-1
D: TRBD1
size: few
CDR3: CSVVGGTGQSSYNEQFF
DNA: TGCAGCGTTGTGGGTGGGACAGGGCAGAGCTCCTACAATGAGCAGTTCTTC

V: TRBV4-1
J: TRBJ2-5
D: NA
size: NA
CDR3: CASSQVGSAETQYF
DNA: TGCGCCAGCAGCCAAGTGGGGTCTGCGGAGACCCAGTACTTC

V: TRBV11-3
J: TRBJ2-5
D: NA
size: NA
CDR3: CASSLVNRETQYF
DNA: TGTGCCAGCAGCTTAGTCAACAGGGAGACCCAGTACTTC

V: TRBV7-3
J: TRBJ2-5
D: NA
size: few
CDR3: CASSLTGAEETQYF
DNA: TGCGCCAGCAGCTTGACGGGAGCGGAGGAGACCCAGTACTTC

V: TRBV7-9
J: TRBJ2-1
D: TRBD2
size: many
CDR3: CASSRPIGLADNEQFF
DNA: TGTGCCAGCAGCCGACCGATAGGACTAGCGGACAATGAGCAGTTCTTC

V: TRBV20-1
J: TRBJ2-1
D: TRBD2
size: once
CDR3: CSASGGAYNEQFF
DNA: TGCAGTGCTAGCGGGGGGGCCTACAATGAGCAGTTCTTC

V: TRBV6-2/TRBV6-3
J: TRBJ2-7
D: NA
size: NA
CDR3: CASRQGPVSYEQYF
DNA: TGTGCCAGCAGACAAGGGCCAGTGTCCTACGAGCAGTACTTC

V: TRBV6-5
J: TRBJ2-3
D: TRBD2
size: NA
CDR3: CASSLGLAGERDTQYF
DNA: TGTGCCAGCAGTTTGGGACTAGCGGGAGAACGAGATACGCAGTATTTT

V: TRBV12-3/TRBV12-4
J: TRBJ1-2
D: NA
size: few
CDR3: CASSPGASHGYTF
DNA: TGTGCCAGCAGCCCGGGGGCATCGCACGGCTACACCTTC

V: TRBV7-2
J: TRBJ2-3
D: NA
size: NA
CDR3: CASSFRLPTNTQYF
DNA: TGTGCCAGCAGCTTCCGGCTCCCCACAAATACGCAGTATTTT

V: TRBV5-1
J: TRBJ2-7
D: NA
size: few
CDR3: CASSLAPGEVSYEQYF
DNA: TGCGCCAGCAGCTTGGCCCCGGGAGAGGTATCCTACGAGCAGTACTTC

V: TRBV24-1
J: TRBJ2-3
D: NA
size: few
CDR3: CATSDSWDMSTDTQYF
DNA: TGTGCCACCAGTGATTCGTGGGACATGAGCACAGATACGCAGTATTTT

V: TRBV24-1
J: TRBJ1-1
D: TRBD1
size: NA
CDR3: CATSGGTGAMNTEAFF
DNA: TGTGCCACCAGTGGCGGGACAGGGGCCATGAACACTGAAGCTTTCTTT

V: TRBV5-6
J: TRBJ2-3
D: NA
size: NA
CDR3: CATEGGLTDTQYF
DNA: TGTGCCACCGAGGGGGGGCTCACAGATACGCAGTATTTT

V: TRBV4-2
J: TRBJ1-2
D: NA
size: NA
CDR3: CASSQTGSEDGYTF
DNA: TGTGCCAGCAGCCAAACAGGGTCAGAGGATGGCTACACCTTC

V: TRBV4-2
J: TRBJ2-7
D: TRBD2
size: NA
CDR3: CAGSQDQREAAEQYF
DNA: TGTGCCGGCAGCCAAGATCAGCGGGAGGCGGCCGAGCAGTACTTC

V: TRBV4-1
J: TRBJ1-2
D: NA
size: NA
CDR3: CASSQALRTARDDGYTF
DNA: TGCGCCAGCAGCCAAGCTCTTCGGACAGCGAGAGACGATGGCTACACCTTC

V: TRBV9
J: TRBJ2-7
D: TRBD2
size: NA
CDR3: CASSVSGSEDEQYF
DNA: TGTGCCAGCAGCGTTAGCGGGAGCGAGGACGAGCAGTACTTC

V: TRBV5-6
J: TRBJ2-5
D: NA
size: NA
CDR3: CASSFPAIQETQYF
DNA: TGTGCCAGCAGCTTTCCAGCGATCCAAGAGACCCAGTACTTC

V: TRBV27
J: TRBJ2-1
D: TRBD2
size: NA
CDR3: CASSQPGLAGEHGNEQFF
DNA: TGTGCCAGCAGTCAACCGGGACTAGCGGGAGAGCATGGGAATGAGCAGTTCTTC

V: TRBV29-1
J: TRBJ2-4
D: NA
size: NA
CDR3: CSVELGAKNIQYF
DNA: TGCAGCGTTGAACTCGGAGCCAAAAACATTCAGTACTTC

V: TRBV12-3/TRBV12-4
J: TRBJ2-1
D: NA
size: NA
CDR3: CASSSPTPTGEQFF
DNA: TGTGCCAGCAGTTCCCCGACCCCTACAGGCGAGCAGTTCTTC

V: TRBV3-1
J: TRBJ2-7
D: NA
size: NA
CDR3: CASSPHFTTSYEQYF
DNA: TGTGCCAGCAGCCCACACTTTACGACCTCCTACGAGCAGTACTTC

V: TRBV12-3/TRBV12-4
J: TRBJ2-7
D: TRBD1
size: NA
CDR3: CASRQQGYGGYEQYF
DNA: TGTGCCAGCAGGCAACAGGGGTATGGGGGCTACGAGCAGTACTTC

V: TRBV20-1
J: TRBJ1-2
D: TRBD1
size: NA
CDR3: CSAPKQGTDYGYTF
DNA: TGCAGTGCCCCGAAACAGGGGACGGACTATGGCTACACCTTC

V: TRBV27
J: TRBJ2-7
D: NA
size: NA
CDR3: CASRPSDRASDSYEQYF
DNA: TGTGCCAGCAGACCCTCCGATCGGGCTAGCGATTCCTACGAGCAGTACTTC

V: TRBV7-6
J: TRBJ2-5
D: NA
size: NA
CDR3: CASSLFSGGETQYF
DNA: TGTGCCAGCAGCTTATTCTCAGGGGGGGAGACCCAGTACTTC

V: TRBV6-1
J: TRBJ2-7
D: TRBD1
size: NA
CDR3: CASSKPRTMGTEDRDRSSYEQYF
DNA: TGTGCCAGCAGTAAACCAAGGACAATGGGGACCGAAGACAGGGATCGGAGCTCCTACGAGCAGTACTTC

V: TRBV6-1
J: TRBJ2-5
D: TRBD2
size: NA
CDR3: CASSEREGGQETQYF
DNA: TGTGCCAGCAGTGAACGGGAGGGGGGCCAAGAGACCCAGTACTTC

V: TRBV6-5
J: TRBJ2-7
D: TRBD2
size: many
CDR3: CASSYSGGISYEQYF
DNA: TGTGCCAGCAGTTACTCCGGGGGGATCTCCTACGAGCAGTACTTC

V: TRBV7-9
J: TRBJ2-6
D: NA
size: NA
CDR3: CASSLLGVVGAEANVLTF
DNA: TGTGCCAGCAGCTTATTGGGGGTGGTTGGGGCGGAGGCCAACGTCCTGACTTTC